The rows below give T cell receptor beta chains drawn from one sample of a study of long-term antiretroviral therapy in people with HIV. Using immunoSEQ multiplex PCR, the repertoire was profiled, and TCRdb retains in-frame clones only, with some absent. Counted here are around 29,000 clones, 85% to 95% occurring once; the ten biggest clones make up about 3%. The source was unsorted PBMCs, collected 5.3 years after starting antiretroviral therapy. The receptor source for this set is a man between 50 and 59 years old with HIV. Both conserved end residues are part of each CDR3. Expanded clones get a size class; other rows say once, few or many, or leave the size out.

J gene | V gene | clone size | CDR3 protein
TRBJ1-2 | TRBV19 | . | CASSVDGPTNYGYTF
TRBJ2-3 | TRBV7-8 | . | CASSLGGGYTDTQYF
TRBJ1-6 | TRBV19 | . | CASSIRGSSYNSPLHF
TRBJ2-2 | TRBV19 | . | CASSPSGGNGELFF
TRBJ2-2 | TRBV4-3 | . | CASSQVRTAGELFF
TRBJ1-1 | TRBV7-2 | . | CASSRENTEAFF
TRBJ1-4 | TRBV5-3 | . | CARSLVKKLFF
TRBJ2-1 | TRBV25-1 | . | CASRMTSGVPSYNEQFF
TRBJ2-7 | TRBV19 | . | CASSGPGPFVYEQYF
TRBJ2-1 | TRBV4-1 | . | CASSQDYRRQFF
TRBJ1-1 | TRBV11-1 | . | CASSLQTNTEAFF
TRBJ1-6 | TRBV28 | once | CASSLKGKGVHF
TRBJ2-7 | TRBV9 | medium-sized | CASSPGGREQYF
TRBJ2-7 | TRBV19 | . | CASSINRAYEQYF
TRBJ1-2 | TRBV7-3 | . | CASSLTGQGYTF
TRBJ2-7 | TRBV4-1 | . | CASSLIPSDYEQYF
TRBJ1-1 | TRBV14 | once | CASSQDLLSGGNTEAFF
TRBJ2-7 | TRBV4-3 | . | CASSQGLGLEQYF
TRBJ1-1 | TRBV12-5 | . | CASGHGQGTMNTEAFF
TRBJ1-1 | TRBV7-9 | . | CASSPAGLNTEAFF
TRBJ2-3 | TRBV5-5 | . | CASSLAVAGGRADTQYF
TRBJ2-3 | TRBV5-6 | . | CASSSDRRSDTQYF
TRBJ1-3 | TRBV15 | . | CATSDPREAGNTIYF
TRBJ2-1 | TRBV5-1 | . | CASSWVPPGQGRDNEQFF
TRBJ2-5 | TRBV10-3 | . | CAISEGTIQETQYF
TRBJ2-3 | TRBV5-8 | . | CASSLAWVPLSTDTQYF
TRBJ1-1 | TRBV7-2 | . | CASSLRGNTEAFF
TRBJ1-1 | TRBV5-4 | . | CASSLQGGGRNTEAFF
TRBJ1-5 | TRBV19 | once | CASSVGGYQPQHF
TRBJ2-4 | TRBV27 | . | CASSFLTGGIQYF